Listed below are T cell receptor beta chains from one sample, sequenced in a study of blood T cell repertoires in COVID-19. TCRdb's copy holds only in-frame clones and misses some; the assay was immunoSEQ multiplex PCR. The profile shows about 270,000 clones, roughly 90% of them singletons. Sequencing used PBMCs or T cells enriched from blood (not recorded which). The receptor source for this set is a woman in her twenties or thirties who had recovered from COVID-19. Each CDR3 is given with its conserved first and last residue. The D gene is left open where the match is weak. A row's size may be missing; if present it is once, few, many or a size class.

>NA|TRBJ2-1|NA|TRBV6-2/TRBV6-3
CASSKSRGGEQFF
TGTGCCAGCAGCAAATCCCGGGGTGGTGAGCAGTTCTTC
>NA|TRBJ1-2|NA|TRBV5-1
CASSLARQVGYTF
TGCGCCAGCAGCTTGGCCCGGCAGGTTGGCTACACCTTC
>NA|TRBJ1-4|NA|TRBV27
CASSLGRGEKLFF
TGTGCCAGCAGTTTAGGACGGGGTGAAAAACTGTTTTTT
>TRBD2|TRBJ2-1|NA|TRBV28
CASSPLTIPLAGGYYNEQFF
TGTGCCAGCAGCCCTCTCACGATTCCTTTAGCGGGGGGGTACTACAATGAGCAGTTCTTC
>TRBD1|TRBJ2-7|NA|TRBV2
CASDKDRGYEQYF
TGTGCCAGCGATAAAGACAGGGGGTACGAGCAGTACTTC
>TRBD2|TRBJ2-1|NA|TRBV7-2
CASSFRLAGGPSEQFF
TGTGCCAGCAGCTTTCGGCTAGCGGGGGGGCCTAGTGAGCAGTTCTTC
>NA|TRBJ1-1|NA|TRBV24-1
CATSDIGGLAFF
TGTGCCACCAGTGATATTGGCGGTTTGGCTTTCTTT
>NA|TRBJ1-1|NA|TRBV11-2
CASSLSGDTEAFF
TGTGCCAGCAGCTTATCAGGGGACACTGAAGCTTTCTTT
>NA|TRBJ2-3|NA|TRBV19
CASSITRVASTDTQYF
TGTGCCAGTAGTATCACGCGGGTCGCTAGCACAGATACGCAGTATTTT
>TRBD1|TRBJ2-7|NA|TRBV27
CASSFASGTGSHEQYF
TGTGCCAGCAGTTTCGCCTCCGGGACAGGGTCCCACGAGCAGTACTTC
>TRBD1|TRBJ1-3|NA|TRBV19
CASSQFDRGSGNTIYF
TGTGCCAGTAGCCAATTCGACAGGGGATCTGGAAACACCATATATTTT
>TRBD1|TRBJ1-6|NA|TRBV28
CASSLAGGLDNSPLHF
TGTGCCAGCAGTTTGGCAGGGGGCTTGGATAATTCACCCCTCCACTTT
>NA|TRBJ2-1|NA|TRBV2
CASSAETYNEQFF
TGTGCCAGCAGTGCTGAGACCTACAATGAGCAGTTCTTC
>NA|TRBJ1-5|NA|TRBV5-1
CASSLGGGQPQHF
TGCGCCAGCAGCTTGGGAGGGGGTCAGCCCCAGCATTTT
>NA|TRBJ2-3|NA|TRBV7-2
CASSLGWPGGVTDTQYF
TGTGCCAGCAGCTTAGGGTGGCCGGGGGGCGTAACAGATACGCAGTATTTT
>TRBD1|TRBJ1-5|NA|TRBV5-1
CASSSGQGEPQHF
TGCGCCAGCAGCTCGGGACAGGGTGAGCCCCAGCATTTT
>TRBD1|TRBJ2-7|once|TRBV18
CASSPRGVGTGTYEQYF
TGTGCCAGCTCACCAAGGGGGGTAGGGACAGGGACCTACGAGCAGTACTTC
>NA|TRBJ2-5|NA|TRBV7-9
CASSLEPRGKETQYF
TGTGCCAGCAGCTTAGAACCCCGGGGGAAAGAGACCCAGTACTTC
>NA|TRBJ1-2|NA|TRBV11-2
CASRGGNYGYTF
TGTGCCAGTAGGGGGGGGAACTATGGCTACACCTTC
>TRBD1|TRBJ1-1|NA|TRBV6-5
CASSRTGAMNTEAFF
TGTGCCAGCAGTAGGACAGGGGCGATGAACACTGAAGCTTTCTTT
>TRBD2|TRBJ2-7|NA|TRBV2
CASSETTSGEWLTYEQYF
TGTGCCAGCAGTGAAACCACTAGCGGGGAGTGGTTAACCTACGAGCAGTACTTC
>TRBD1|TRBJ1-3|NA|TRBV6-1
CASSGRQGAKGNTIYF
TGTGCCAGCAGTGGACGACAGGGGGCGAAGGGAAACACCATATATTTT
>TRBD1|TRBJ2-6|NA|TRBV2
CASRPTGTDYSGANVLTF
TGTGCCAGCAGGCCCACCGGGACAGACTACTCTGGGGCCAACGTCCTGACTTTC
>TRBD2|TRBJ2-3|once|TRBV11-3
CASRRGLAGTTDTQYF
TGTGCCAGCAGGAGAGGACTAGCGGGGACCACAGATACGCAGTATTTT
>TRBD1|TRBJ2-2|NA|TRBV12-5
CASGLSTGGYTGELFF
TGTGCTAGTGGTTTGTCCACAGGGGGGTACACCGGGGAGCTGTTTTTT
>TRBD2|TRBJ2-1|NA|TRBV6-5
CASLGGGEQFF
TGTGCCAGTCTAGGCGGGGGGGAGCAGTTCTTC
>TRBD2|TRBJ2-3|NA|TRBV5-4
CASSSGGGTGTDTQYF
TGTGCCAGCAGCTCGGGCGGGGGGACTGGGACAGATACGCAGTATTTT
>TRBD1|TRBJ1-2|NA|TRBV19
CASSNDRGEVYGYTF
TGTGCCAGTAGTAACGACAGGGGTGAGGTCTATGGCTACACCTTC
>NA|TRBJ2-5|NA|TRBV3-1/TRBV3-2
CASSRKKRETQYF
TGTGCCAGCAGCCGAAAGAAGAGGGAGACCCAGTACTTC
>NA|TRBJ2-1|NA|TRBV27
CASSLLQSTRNRYNEQFF
TGTGCCAGCAGTTTATTACAATCTACTAGAAACCGATACAATGAGCAGTTCTTC
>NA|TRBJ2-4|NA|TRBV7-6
CASSLQGGAKNIQYF
TGTGCCAGCAGCTTACAAGGGGGAGCCAAAAACATTCAGTACTTC
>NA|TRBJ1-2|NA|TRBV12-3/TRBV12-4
CASSHLQGSGYTF
TGTGCCAGCAGTCATCTTCAGGGCAGTGGCTACACCTTC
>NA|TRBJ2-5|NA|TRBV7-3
CASSLGSRWGGETQYF
TGTGCCAGCAGCTTAGGGTCTCGGTGGGGAGGAGAGACCCAGTACTTC
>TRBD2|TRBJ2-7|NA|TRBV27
CASSTPGLGSYEQYF
TGTGCCAGCAGTACACCGGGACTAGGCTCCTACGAGCAGTACTTC
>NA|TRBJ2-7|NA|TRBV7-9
CASSLQDSFSYEQYF
TGTGCCAGCAGCTTACAGGACTCGTTCTCCTACGAGCAGTACTTC
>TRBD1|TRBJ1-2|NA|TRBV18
CASSPLEGAALGNYGYTF
TGTGCCAGCTCACCACTCGAGGGGGCGGCCCTCGGGAACTATGGCTACACCTTC
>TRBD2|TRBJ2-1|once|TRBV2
CASSSPGLAEGSYNEQFF
TGTGCCAGCAGTTCCCCGGGACTAGCGGAGGGCTCCTACAATGAGCAGTTCTTC
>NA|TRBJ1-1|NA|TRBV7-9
CATTEAFF
TGTGCCACGACTGAAGCTTTCTTT
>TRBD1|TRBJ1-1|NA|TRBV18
CASSSRQGMNTEAFF
TGTGCCAGCTCATCAAGACAGGGCATGAACACTGAAGCTTTCTTT
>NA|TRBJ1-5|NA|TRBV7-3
CASSMRRPQHF
TGTGCCAGCAGTATGCGGCGGCCCCAGCATTTT
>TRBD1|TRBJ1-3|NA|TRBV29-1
CSVEDRQGASGNTIYF
TGCAGCGTTGAAGATCGTCAGGGGGCCTCTGGAAACACCATATATTTT
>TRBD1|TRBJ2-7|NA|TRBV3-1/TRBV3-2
CASSRRMDRYYEQYF
TGTGCCAGCAGCCGCCGGATGGACAGGTACTACGAGCAGTACTTC
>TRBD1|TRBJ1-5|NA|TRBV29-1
CSVGTGGNQPQHF
TGCAGCGTCGGGACAGGGGGCAATCAGCCCCAGCATTTT
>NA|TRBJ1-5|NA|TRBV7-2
CASSFSGVNQPQHF
TGTGCCAGCAGCTTTTCCGGGGTGAATCAGCCCCAGCATTTT
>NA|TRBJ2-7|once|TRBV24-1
CATSDSGTGTYEQYF
TGTGCCACCAGTGACAGCGGGACAGGAACCTACGAGCAGTACTTC
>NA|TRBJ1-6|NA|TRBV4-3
CASSQDNQAFSPLHF
TGCGCCAGCAGCCAAGATAACCAGGCTTTTTCACCCCTCCACTTT
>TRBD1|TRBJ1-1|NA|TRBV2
CASSYDRDPMNTEAFF
TGTGCCAGCAGTTACGACAGGGACCCAATGAACACTGAAGCTTTCTTT
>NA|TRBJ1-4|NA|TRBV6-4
CPGVTNEKLFF
TGTCCAGGGGTTACTAATGAAAAACTGTTTTTT
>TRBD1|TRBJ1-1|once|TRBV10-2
CASSYTGGTEAFF
TGCGCCAGCAGCTATACAGGGGGCACTGAAGCTTTCTTT